This paragraph reports one T cell receptor beta chain. The treatment was: randomized to nivolumab then ipilimumab (arm A) or the reverse (arm B). No patient had prior DNA-damaging chemotherapy. From thawed PBMCs, live CD3+CD8+ cells negative for CD19 and CD56 were sorted. This specimen belongs to a study of sequential checkpoint blockade in melanoma. Looking at the study overall: Arm A got nivolumab then ipilimumab; arm B the reverse, 1:1. Both treatment sequences were followed by maintenance nivolumab.

CDR1 SEHNR and CDR2 FQNEAQ come from the germline V gene (reference sequence). The CDR3 contains 16 residues. Trimming at V came to 6 bases and at J to 5 bases, leaving 10 bases not matched to a gene. Profiling relied on immunoSEQ multiplex PCR, and the TCRdb table lists in-frame clones only, not all of them. The profile shows around 12,000 clones, roughly 80% of them singletons. Sequenced here: CD8+ T cells sorted from blood (inferred from file names), sampled from a patient given nivolumab and ipilimumab in sequence. The V gene is TRBV7-9, the J gene TRBJ2-5; 12 bases fit TRBD2. This TCR was recovered from a human donor with melanoma. The DNA for the CDR3 is TGTGCCAGCAGGATGACTAGCGGGAGAATTTACGAGACCCAGTACTTC. Translation: CASRMTSGRIYETQYF.